This T cell receptor (beta chain) originates from a study of cytomegalovirus exposure and HLA in healthy donors. CDR1 and CDR2 (germline): ENHRY, SYGVKD. The ends were cut back, 6 bases at V and 1 base at J, with 12 bases in the middle. The CDR3 totals 14 residues. In regard to this clone: The antigen is not known.

General observations from the study: One later analysis reportedly identified an Asian-associated ancestry cluster that showed fewer N-insertions than the roughly 600-donor mean. Across donors, most TCRs were seen rarely, yet some public ones were widespread.

A multiplex PCR was run with 60 Vbeta primers and 13 Jbeta primers. The repertoire was sequenced with immunoSEQ multiplex PCR; TCRdb's copy has only in-frame clones and lacks some. Of about 80,000 clones listed, about 80% were seen once; the top ten hold 32%. V and J are TRBV10-3 and TRBJ1-1; D might be TRBD1 (5 bases). Sequencing input: PBMCs. The clonotype was recovered from a man aged 45-65 years in good health and CMV-seropositive. The CDR3 reads CAIREVGGNTEAFF. DNA for the CDR3: TGTGCCATCAGGGAGGTGGGGGGGAACACTGAAGCTTTCTTT.